The T cell receptor (beta chain) under discussion was sequenced for a study of blood T cell repertoires in COVID-19. Study at large: Samples of COVID-19 (acute and convalescent) were obtained from the United States, Italy and Spain. The analysed material was cDNA or gDNA that came from T cells, B-cell-depleted T cells, or PBMCs.

In the authors' methods: Reference gene primer amplification in the assay estimated nucleated cell counts. Produced via immunoSEQ multiplex PCR; TCRdb's table is partial and in-frame only. That table is the source of V, J and clone size, and D and trimming were worked out from the DNA. Of about 74,000 clones listed, roughly four fifths were seen once; the top ten hold around a third. The germline V and J ends were trimmed by 3 bases and 3 bases, with 14 bases remaining between them. Germline assignment: CDR1 MNHNS and CDR2 SASEGT. This CDR3 region has 15 residues. Input material: peripheral blood. V and J are TRBV6-1 and TRBJ1-2; D gene ambiguous. This receptor was obtained from a man between 65 and 85 years old with acute or convalescent COVID-19. The DNA of the CDR3 is TGTGCCAGCAGTGATCCCTCTGGGAGCCACTATGGCTACACCTTC. Residues: CASSDPSGSHYGYTF.